This T cell receptor (beta chain) was sequenced for a study of blood T cell repertoires in COVID-19. As for the study in general: COVID-19 samples collected from the United States, Italy and Spain covered acute and convalescent phases. T cells, B-cell-depleted T cells, or PBMCs provided the cDNA or gDNA that served as material.

CDR1 is MDHEN, CDR2 SYDVKM, per germline. With 5 bases clipped from V and 0 bases from J, the junction kept 10 bases outside the gene matches. The CDR3 length is 17 residues. Profiling relied on immunoSEQ multiplex PCR, and the TCRdb table lists in-frame clones only, not all of them. Of about 310,000 clones in the sample, around 87% are singletons; the top ten hold 1%. The V and J genes are TRBV28 and TRBJ1-3; 7 positions match TRBD1. The clonotype comes from a man aged 50 or older with active or convalescent COVID-19. Material: peripheral blood. The CDR3 sequence: CASSPGTVPLSGNTIYF. DNA of the CDR3: TGTGCCAGCAGTCCTGGGACAGTTCCCCTCTCTGGAAACACCATATATTTT.